This T cell receptor (beta chain) stems from a study of T-cell memory formation after mild COVID-19. General study findings and limits: Prior to infection, memory already included some responding clones, suggesting cross-reactive memory joined.

MiXCR, applied by TCRdb to the 5' RACE reads, yields one record per CDR3 protein. The data hold hundreds of thousands of distinct CDR3 sequences, with about an eighth observed a single time. This clonotype was seen more than once but under ten times. Antigen unknown. Germline V CDR1 and CDR2: SEHNR, FQNEAQ (reference sequence). Trimming cost V 7 bases and J 4 bases; bases outside gene matches: 7. The CDR3 is 14 amino acids. The chain carries TRBV7-9 and TRBJ2-1; 7 bases are a match to TRBD1. The sample consisted of PBMCs or a T cell subset sorted from them (not recorded which). The receptor was derived from a man aged 18 to 30 who had mild COVID-19 (a few samples of this study predate the infection). Cell type and time point are not known. CDR3 amino acids: CASIAGTEYNEQFF. In DNA form, the CDR3 reads TGTGCCAGCATCGCCGGGACAGAATACAATGAGCAGTTCTTC.